The T cell receptor beta chain described here comes from a study of OX40 agonist ivuxolimab in advanced cancers. For the study at large: Mean age roughly 65 years, range roughly 23 to 79; just over 80% male. Study-wide results and limits: The CD4+ and CD8+ T cells in the blood had expanded clonally by week 6 at 0.1 to 3.0 mg/kg.

The table came from immunoSEQ multiplex PCR; TCRdb's copy has only in-frame clones and leaves some out. Of about 33,000 clones listed, about 92% were seen once; the top ten hold approximately 0.94%. Comment on this clone: What it binds is not known.

The CDR3 loop spans 14 amino acids. Trimming cost V 6 bases and J 5 bases; bases outside gene matches: 7. Germline V gene sequence: CDR1 MNHEY, CDR2 SVGAGI. The clonotype comes from an adult with an advanced solid tumor such as melanoma, head and neck, liver or kidney cancer. The chain carries TRBV6-5 and TRBJ1-1, with 9 bases matching TRBD1. The sequencing here drew on CD4+ or CD8+ T cells sorted from blood, taken in a trial of the OX40 agonist ivuxolimab. CDR3 in amino acids: CASRLQGARTEAFF. The DNA of the CDR3 is TGTGCCAGCAGACTACAGGGGGCGCGTACTGAAGCTTTCTTT.